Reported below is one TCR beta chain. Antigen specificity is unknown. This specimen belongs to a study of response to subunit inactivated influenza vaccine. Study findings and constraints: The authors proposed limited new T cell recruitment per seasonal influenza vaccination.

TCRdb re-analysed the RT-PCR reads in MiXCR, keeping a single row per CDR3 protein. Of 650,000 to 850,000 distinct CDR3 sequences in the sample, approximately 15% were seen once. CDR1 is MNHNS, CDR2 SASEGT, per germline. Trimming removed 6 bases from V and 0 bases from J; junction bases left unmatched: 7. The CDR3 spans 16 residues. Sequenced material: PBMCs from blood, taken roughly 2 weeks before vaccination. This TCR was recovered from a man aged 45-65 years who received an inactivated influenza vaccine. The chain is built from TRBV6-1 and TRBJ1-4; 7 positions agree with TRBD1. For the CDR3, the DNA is TGTGCCAGCAGGAGGACAGGAGCCGCAACTAATGAAAAACTGTTTTTT. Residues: CASRRTGAATNEKLFF.